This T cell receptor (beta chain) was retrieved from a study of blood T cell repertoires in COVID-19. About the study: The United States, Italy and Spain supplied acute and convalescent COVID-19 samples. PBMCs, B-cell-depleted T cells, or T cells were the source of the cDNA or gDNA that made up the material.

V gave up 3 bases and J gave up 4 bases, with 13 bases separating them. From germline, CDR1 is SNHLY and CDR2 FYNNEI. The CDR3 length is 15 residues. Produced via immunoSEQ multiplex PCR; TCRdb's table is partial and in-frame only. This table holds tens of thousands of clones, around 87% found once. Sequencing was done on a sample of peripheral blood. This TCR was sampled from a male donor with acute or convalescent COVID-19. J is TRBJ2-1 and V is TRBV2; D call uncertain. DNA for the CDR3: TGTGCCAGCAGTGATAGTCGAACCCCTTACAATGAGCAGTTCTTC. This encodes CASSDSRTPYNEQFF.